The T cell receptor (beta chain) described here comes from a study of cytomegalovirus exposure and HLA in healthy donors. Regarding the study as a whole: Immune exposure data for these donors was limited to CMV serostatus. Several V segments, TRBV6-2 and TRBV6-3 among them, could not be told apart and were dropped. Common viral pathogens seemed, in a later analysis, to connect with several of the most significant clusters. Later on, a genetic analysis was performed. It linked a missense variant in DCLRE1C with V- and J-gene trimming of TCR beta.

CDR1 is LGHNA, CDR2 YSLEER, per germline. J lost 6 bases, V lost 0 bases, and 4 bases had no gene match. The CDR3 consists of 16 residues. This clone was found a few times. Antigen specificity is unknown. Primers for the PCR totalled 60 Vbeta and 13 Jbeta. The method was immunoSEQ multiplex PCR; TCRdb's version includes in-frame clones alone and lacks a portion of them. The sample carries roughly 120,000 clones, 76% recorded once. The sequenced sample consisted of PBMCs. The TCR comes from a man aged 50 or older in good health and CMV-seronegative. V is TRBV4-3 and J is TRBJ2-4; 11 nucleotides align to TRBD2. The CDR3 sequence: CASSQDLAGGVNIQYF. In DNA, the CDR3 is TGCGCCAGCAGCCAAGATCTAGCGGGGGGAGTAAACATTCAGTACTTC.